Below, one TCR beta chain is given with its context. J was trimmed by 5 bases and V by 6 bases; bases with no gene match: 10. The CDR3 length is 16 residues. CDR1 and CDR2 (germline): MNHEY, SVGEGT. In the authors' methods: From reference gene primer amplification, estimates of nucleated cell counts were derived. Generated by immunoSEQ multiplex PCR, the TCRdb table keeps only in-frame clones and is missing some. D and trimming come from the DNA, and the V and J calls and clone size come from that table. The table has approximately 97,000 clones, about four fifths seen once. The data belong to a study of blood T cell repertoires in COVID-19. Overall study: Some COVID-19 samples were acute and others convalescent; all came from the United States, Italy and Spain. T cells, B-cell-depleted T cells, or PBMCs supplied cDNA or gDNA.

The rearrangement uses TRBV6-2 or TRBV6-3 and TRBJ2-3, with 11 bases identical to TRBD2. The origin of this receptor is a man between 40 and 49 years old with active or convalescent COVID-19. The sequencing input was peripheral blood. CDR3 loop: CASSPTSGGPRDTQYF. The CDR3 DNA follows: TGTGCCAGCAGCCCAACTAGCGGGGGCCCCCGAGATACGCAGTATTTT.